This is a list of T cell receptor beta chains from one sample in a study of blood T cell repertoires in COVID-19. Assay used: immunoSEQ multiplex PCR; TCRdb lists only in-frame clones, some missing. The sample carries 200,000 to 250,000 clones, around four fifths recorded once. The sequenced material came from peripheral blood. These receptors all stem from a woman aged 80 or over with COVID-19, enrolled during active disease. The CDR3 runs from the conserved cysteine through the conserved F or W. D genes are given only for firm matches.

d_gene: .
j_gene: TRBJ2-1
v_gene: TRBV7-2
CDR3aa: CASSLGGQGFNEQFF

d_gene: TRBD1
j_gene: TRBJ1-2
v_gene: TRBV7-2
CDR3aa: CASSSESFYGQDGYTF

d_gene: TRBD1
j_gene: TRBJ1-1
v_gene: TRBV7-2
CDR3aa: CASSLGTGTGVTEAFF

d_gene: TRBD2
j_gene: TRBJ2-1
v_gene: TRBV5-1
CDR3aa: CASSLGTSGVNEQFF

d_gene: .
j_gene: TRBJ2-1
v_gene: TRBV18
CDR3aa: CASSPLSPTGFEIYEQFF

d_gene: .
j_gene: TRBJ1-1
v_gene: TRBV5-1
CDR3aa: CASSLIQGKNTEAFF

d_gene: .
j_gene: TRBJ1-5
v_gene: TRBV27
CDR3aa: CASRRYSSNQPQHF

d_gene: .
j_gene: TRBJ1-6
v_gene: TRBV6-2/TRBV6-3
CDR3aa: CASSHYWGQLGGSPLHF

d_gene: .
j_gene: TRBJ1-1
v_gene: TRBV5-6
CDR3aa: CASSLRGSGGRTEAFF

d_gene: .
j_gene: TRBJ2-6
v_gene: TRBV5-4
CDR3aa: CASSFGASGANVLTF

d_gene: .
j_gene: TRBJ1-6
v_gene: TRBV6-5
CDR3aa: CASSSSSYNSPLHF

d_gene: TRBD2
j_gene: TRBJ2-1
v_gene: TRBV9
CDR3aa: CASSVRGLAGDNEQFF

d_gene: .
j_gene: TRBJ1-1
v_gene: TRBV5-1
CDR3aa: CASSLQGSTEAFF

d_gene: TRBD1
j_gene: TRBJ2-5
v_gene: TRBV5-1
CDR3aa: CASSLPGTGVETQYF

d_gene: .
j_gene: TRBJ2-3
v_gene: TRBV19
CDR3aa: CASTLGGPSTDTQYF

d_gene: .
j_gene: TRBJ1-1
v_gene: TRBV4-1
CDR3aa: CASSRLIGVGKLNTEAFF

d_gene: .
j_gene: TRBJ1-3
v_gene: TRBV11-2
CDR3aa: CASSPASGNTIYF

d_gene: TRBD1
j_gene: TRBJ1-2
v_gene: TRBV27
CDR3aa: CASSPFGTGGDGYTF

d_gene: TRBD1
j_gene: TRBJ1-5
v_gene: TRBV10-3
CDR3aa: CAISGEGQGKGPQHF

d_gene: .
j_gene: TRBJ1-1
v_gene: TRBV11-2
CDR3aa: CASSFDPGEAFF

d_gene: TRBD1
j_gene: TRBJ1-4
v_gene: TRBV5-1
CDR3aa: CASSLEGQTNEKLFF

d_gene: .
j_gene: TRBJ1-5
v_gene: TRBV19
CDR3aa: CASSIYPSEAQPQHF

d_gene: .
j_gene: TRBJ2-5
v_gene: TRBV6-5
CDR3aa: CASSQGHSEYF

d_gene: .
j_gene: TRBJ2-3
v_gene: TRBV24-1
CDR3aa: CATRTGDTDTQYF

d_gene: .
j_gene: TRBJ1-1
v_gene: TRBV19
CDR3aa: CASSGGQALNTEAFF

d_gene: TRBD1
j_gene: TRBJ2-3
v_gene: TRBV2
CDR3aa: CASSDEQGSPDTQYF

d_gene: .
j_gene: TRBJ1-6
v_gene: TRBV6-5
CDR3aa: CASSPLTYDSSPLHF

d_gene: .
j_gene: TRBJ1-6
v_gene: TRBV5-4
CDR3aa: CASSFKGGSYNSPLHF

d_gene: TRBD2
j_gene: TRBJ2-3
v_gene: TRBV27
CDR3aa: CASSSGTRAEGAQYF

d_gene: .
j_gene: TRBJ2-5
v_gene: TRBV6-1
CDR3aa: CASSEPGTREGETQYF

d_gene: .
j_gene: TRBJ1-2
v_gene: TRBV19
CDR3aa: CASSSPGTPYGYTF

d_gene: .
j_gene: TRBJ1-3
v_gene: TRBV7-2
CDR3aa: CASSGSSGNTIYF